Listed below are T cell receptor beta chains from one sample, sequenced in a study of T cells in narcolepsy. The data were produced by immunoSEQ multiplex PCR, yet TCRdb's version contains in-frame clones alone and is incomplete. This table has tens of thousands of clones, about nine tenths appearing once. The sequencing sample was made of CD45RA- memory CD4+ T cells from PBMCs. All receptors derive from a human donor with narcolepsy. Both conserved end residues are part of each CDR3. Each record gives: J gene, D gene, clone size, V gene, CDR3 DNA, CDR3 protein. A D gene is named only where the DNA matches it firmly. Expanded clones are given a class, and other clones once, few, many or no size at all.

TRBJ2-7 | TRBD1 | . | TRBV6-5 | TGTGCCAGCAGATTACGGGGGACAGGGACCTACGAGCAGTACTTC | CASRLRGTGTYEQYF
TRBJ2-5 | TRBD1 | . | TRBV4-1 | TGCGCCAGCAGCCCACTGACAGGGTACAAGACCCAGTACTTC | CASSPLTGYKTQYF
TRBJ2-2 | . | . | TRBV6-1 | TGTGCCAGCAGTGCCCGCTCCGGGGAGCTGTTTTTT | CASSARSGELFF
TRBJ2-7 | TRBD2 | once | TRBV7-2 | TGTGCCAGCAGCCTTCAGCGGGGGGCCACCTACGAGCAGTACTTC | CASSLQRGATYEQYF
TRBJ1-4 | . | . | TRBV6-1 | TGTGCCAGCAACAAGGATGGACAGCCTAATGAAAAACTGTTTTTT | CASNKDGQPNEKLFF
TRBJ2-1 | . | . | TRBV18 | TGTGCCAGCTCACTTGGACAGCGGGGCAATGAGCAGTTCTTC | CASSLGQRGNEQFF
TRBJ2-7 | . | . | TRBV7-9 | TGTGCCAGCAGCTTCGCAGGGTCTCACGAGCAGTACTTC | CASSFAGSHEQYF
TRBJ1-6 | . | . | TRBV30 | TGTGCCTGGGCCAAGGGGTCCTATAATTCACCCCTCCACTTT | CAWAKGSYNSPLHF
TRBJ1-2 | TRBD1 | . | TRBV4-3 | TGCGCCAGCAGCCCCGGGACAGGGGTAATAAAGTATGGCTACACCTTC | CASSPGTGVIKYGYTF
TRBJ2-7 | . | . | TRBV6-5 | TGTGCCAGCAGTGTGGCCGGGGAAGAGCAGTACTTC | CASSVAGEEQYF
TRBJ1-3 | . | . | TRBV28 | TGTGCCAGCAGGCCCCTAAGGGGGGGACCTCTCTCTGGAAACACCATATATTTT | CASRPLRGGPLSGNTIYF
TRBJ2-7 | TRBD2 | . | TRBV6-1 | TGTGCCAGCAGAGTATCTAGCGGGGGGGGTCACGAGCAGTACTTC | CASRVSSGGGHEQYF
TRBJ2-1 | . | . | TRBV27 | TGTGCCAGCAAATTAGTAGCGGGACAGCCGAATGAGCAGTTCTTC | CASKLVAGQPNEQFF
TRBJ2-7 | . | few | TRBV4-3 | TGCGCCAGCAGCCAGGGCAGGGGGGGCTCCTACGAGCAGTACTTC | CASSQGRGGSYEQYF
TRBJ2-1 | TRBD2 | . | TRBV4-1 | TGCGCCAGCAGCCAGCTAGCGGGTCTCAATGAGCAGTTCTTC | CASSQLAGLNEQFF
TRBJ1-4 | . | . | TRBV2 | TGTGCCAGCAGTGATAACGGATCTAATGAAAAACTGTTTTTT | CASSDNGSNEKLFF
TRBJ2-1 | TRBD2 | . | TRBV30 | TGTGCCTGGCCTCTAGCGGGAGGGGGCAATGAGCAGTTCTTC | CAWPLAGGGNEQFF
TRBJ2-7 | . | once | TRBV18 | TGTGCCAGCTCACCACGGGAATCTCTGGAGCAGTACTTC | CASSPRESLEQYF